This TCR beta chain was identified during a study of beta chain features in type 1 diabetes. Study-level background: Cell yields, age and gender were similar between patients and healthy donors. Study-wide findings and caveats: In all four CD4+ subsets, TCRB CDR3 length was significantly, moderately reduced in type 1 diabetes. Naive, central memory and regulatory TCRB repertoires appeared more similar among patients than healthy donors.

Points on this clone: Its antigen is unidentified.

The trim removed 5 bases at V and 1 base at J, leaving 8 bases unmatched. Germline V gene data show CDR1 as SGHRS and CDR2 as YFSETQ. The CDR3 is 15 amino acids. Expressed TCRB transcripts were sequenced because the isolated RNA had all been reverse transcribed beforehand. The protocol was immunoSEQ multiplex PCR, while the TCRdb copy is restricted to in-frame clones and leaves out a portion. The sample includes 93,000 or so clones, roughly 28% of them seen just once. One heparinised draw of blood, averaging approximately 110 mL, came from each donor. Purity (above 95%) was reached by all sorted populations.

J is TRBJ2-7 and V is TRBV5-1, with 8 bases fitting TRBD2. Source material: central memory CD4+ T cells from blood. The clonotype was recovered from a woman aged 18-30 years with type 1 diabetes. CDR3 sequence (DNA): TGCGCCAGCAGGAGTCAACTAGCGGAATCCTACGAGCAGTACTTC. As protein: CASRSQLAESYEQYF.